This TCR beta chain came from a study of T cells in Graves' hyperthyroidism and ophthalmopathy. This clonotype was seen a few times. RNA transcripts provided the source from which TCR beta CDR3 regions were amplified. HTBI primers were the set used in a first-round RT-PCR of the TCR CDR3. TCRdb redid the calling of the multiplex PCR reads with MiXCR, one entry per CDR3 protein. The sample includes hundreds of thousands of distinct CDR3 sequences, approximately 20% of them seen just once. The V and J ends lost 0 bases and 0 bases respectively, with 10 bases between them. The CDR3 has 17 amino acids. From germline, CDR1 is SGHDT and CDR2 YYEEEE.

The receptor was isolated from a middle-aged man with Graves' hyperthyroidism. This rearrangement joins TRBV5-6 to TRBJ1-6; no definite D call. Sequences were obtained from blood. In nucleotides, the CDR3 is TGTGCCAGCAGCTTGGGGTTTACAGACTCCTATAATTCACCCCTCCACTTT. The encoded protein is CASSLGFTDSYNSPLHF.